Listed below are T cell receptor beta chains from one sample, sequenced in a study of T cell responses to AZD1222 COVID-19 vaccine. Method: immunoSEQ multiplex PCR; TCRdb's copy keeps in-frame clones and lacks some. The sample contains some 130,000 clones, just under 95% of which appear only once. The specimen was peripheral blood, collected 28 days after the second AZD1222 dose. The receptors shown here come from an adult who received the AZD1222 COVID-19 vaccine. The conserved cysteine and the conserved F or W are not part of the CDR3 here. D genes are given only for firm matches. Rows may omit the clone size; those that give it use once, few, many or a size class.

CDR3 length: 12
D gene: .
V gene: TRBV5-6
clone size: .
CDR3 protein: ASSLGTVNYGYT

CDR3 length: 12
D gene: TRBD2
V gene: TRBV6-5
clone size: once
CDR3 protein: ASRTSGGTDTQY

CDR3 length: 8
D gene: .
V gene: TRBV19
clone size: few
CDR3 protein: VAGDYGYT

CDR3 length: 13
D gene: TRBD1
V gene: TRBV11-3
clone size: .
CDR3 protein: ASSLDPGGYSEAF

CDR3 length: 13
D gene: .
V gene: TRBV5-1
clone size: .
CDR3 protein: ASSFSQGNTDTQY

CDR3 length: 11
D gene: .
V gene: TRBV2
clone size: .
CDR3 protein: ASTRDTNYGYT

CDR3 length: 15
D gene: TRBD1
V gene: TRBV18
clone size: .
CDR3 protein: ASSPRAPGGNTGELF

CDR3 length: 15
D gene: .
V gene: TRBV9
clone size: .
CDR3 protein: ASSVDTRYGPYNEQF

CDR3 length: 13
D gene: TRBD1
V gene: TRBV4-3
clone size: .
CDR3 protein: ASSKGDSTNYGYT

CDR3 length: 11
D gene: .
V gene: TRBV5-5
clone size: .
CDR3 protein: ASSFIPQETQY

CDR3 length: 13
D gene: TRBD1
V gene: TRBV4-1
clone size: .
CDR3 protein: ASSQGQAPNQPQH

CDR3 length: 13
D gene: TRBD1
V gene: TRBV4-1
clone size: .
CDR3 protein: ASSQATGAYYEQY

CDR3 length: 14
D gene: TRBD2
V gene: TRBV2
clone size: .
CDR3 protein: ASSGLAGRGLETQY

CDR3 length: 15
D gene: TRBD2
V gene: TRBV6-4
clone size: .
CDR3 protein: ASSEGTSGEPYNEQF

CDR3 length: 12
D gene: .
V gene: TRBV7-2
clone size: .
CDR3 protein: ASSSPSEGTEAF

CDR3 length: 13
D gene: .
V gene: TRBV5-1
clone size: .
CDR3 protein: ASSLSRSGATEAF

CDR3 length: 15
D gene: .
V gene: TRBV7-9
clone size: once
CDR3 protein: ASSTTDGRENTGELF

CDR3 length: 13
D gene: .
V gene: TRBV7-3
clone size: .
CDR3 protein: ASSMRESLVHEQF

CDR3 length: 11
D gene: .
V gene: TRBV3-1/TRBV3-2
clone size: .
CDR3 protein: ASTGGRVSPLH

CDR3 length: 10
D gene: .
V gene: TRBV6-5
clone size: .
CDR3 protein: ASSRTGLRAF

CDR3 length: 14
D gene: TRBD1
V gene: TRBV2
clone size: once
CDR3 protein: ASRGTGGTYNSPLH

CDR3 length: 15
D gene: .
V gene: TRBV28
clone size: .
CDR3 protein: ASSQRSGGPLPRKLF

CDR3 length: 12
D gene: .
V gene: TRBV2
clone size: .
CDR3 protein: ASSEGTHTDTQY

CDR3 length: 14
D gene: TRBD1
V gene: TRBV11-2
clone size: .
CDR3 protein: ASSQRDRGNQETQY

CDR3 length: 15
D gene: .
V gene: TRBV9
clone size: .
CDR3 protein: ASSVLQGRPNTGELF

CDR3 length: 15
D gene: TRBD1
V gene: TRBV5-6
clone size: .
CDR3 protein: ASSQGGWYPMNTEAF

CDR3 length: 12
D gene: .
V gene: TRBV2
clone size: .
CDR3 protein: ASSEWQGHYGYT